The next 27 T cell receptor beta chains were all read from a single sample in a study of blood T cell repertoires in COVID-19. Sequencing was performed with immunoSEQ multiplex PCR; in TCRdb, only in-frame clones are kept and a portion is missing. The repertoire holds tens of thousands of clones, with 80% to 90% as singletons. Sequenced sample: peripheral blood. Receptors originate from a man in his 60s with acute or convalescent COVID-19.

The chain combines TRBV6-5 with TRBJ2-3, with 9 bases lining up with TRBD1. J was trimmed by 1 base and V by 8 bases; bases with no gene match: 4. The CDR3 extends over 14 amino acids. CDR1 is MNHEY, CDR2 SVGAGI, per germline. This CDR3 is CASSDRGRTDTQYF. CDR3 coding DNA: TGTGCCAGCTCGGACAGGGGCCGCACAGATACGCAGTATTTT.

This clone was observed once. Other nucleotide sequences in the sample specify the same CDR3. The gene calls are TRBV2 and TRBJ2-3; TRBD1 matches at 7 bases. This CDR3 is built from 15 residues. With V trimmed by 4 bases and J by 1 base, 5 bases remained unmatched. From germline, CDR1 is SNHLY and CDR2 FYNNEI. CDR3 region: CASSGRQGGTDTQYF. The CDR3 DNA is TGTGCCAGCAGTGGGCGACAGGGTGGCACAGATACGCAGTATTTT.

On this clone itself: At one end, the junction sequence differs from germline, possibly due to a read error. The chain has TRBV2 and TRBJ2-7, with a tentative D call TRBD2 (7 bases). CDR3 length: 16 residues. The germline CDR1 and CDR2 sequences are SNHLY and FYNNEI. CDR3 protein: CASSVDRGGGSIQVNF. The CDR3 DNA follows: TGTGCCAGCAGCGTCGACAGAGGGGGAGGGTCGATTCAGGTTAACTTC.

In its sample, this clone was seen once. The chain links TRBV12-5 to TRBJ2-2; no definite D call. The CDR3 spans 15 residues. Trimming stripped 1 base from V and 3 bases from J, with 9 bases between. CDR1 and CDR2 (germline): LGHNT, FRNRAP. For the CDR3, the DNA is TGTGCTAGTGGTTTGGCACCTAAAGACACCGGGGAGCTGTTTTTT. Its translation: CASGLAPKDTGELFF.

The genes are TRBV24-1 and TRBJ1-1; TRBD1 matches at 7 bases. The CDR3 contains 14 residues. Germline V gene data show CDR1 as KGHDR and CDR2 as SFDVKD. The junction had 12 bases not matched to a gene; V was cut back by 12 bases and J by 3 bases. CDR3 nucleotides: TGTGCCTCTTATCCCGGGACAGAACACACTGAAGCTTTCTTT. Its protein product is CASYPGTEHTEAFF.

The V call is TRBV5-1, the J call TRBJ2-5; no clear D gene. Germline-derived CDR1 and CDR2 are SGHRS and YFSETQ. V gave up 2 bases and J gave up 4 bases, with 6 bases separating them. The CDR3 extends over 12 amino acids. Here the CDR3 DNA reads TGCGCCAGCAGCTTTCTTCGAGAGACCCAGTACTTC. This encodes CASSFLRETQYF.

The chain is built from TRBV15 and TRBJ2-1, with TRBD2 identical over 7 bases. CDR3 length: 15 residues. Germline CDR1 and CDR2: LNHNV and YYDKDF (reference sequence). Trimming took 0 bases from V and 4 from J; bases not matched to a gene: 3. CDR3 sequence: CATSRDASGYNEQFF. CDR3 DNA: TGTGCCACCAGCAGAGACGCTAGCGGATACAATGAGCAGTTCTTC.

The gene calls are TRBV21-1 and TRBJ1-3; TRBD1, the D gene given by the table, was not confirmed from the DNA. TRBV21-1 is a pseudogene segment. This CDR3 is built from 18 residues. CDR3 sequence (DNA): TGTGCCAGCAGCAACCTACCACCCGACAGGGCCCCTGGAAACACCATATATTTT. Translation gives CASSNLPPDRAPGNTIYF.

The rearrangement joins TRBV10-2 to TRBJ2-7; 9 bases align to TRBD1. The trim removed 6 bases at V and 1 base at J, leaving 10 bases unmatched. From germline, CDR1 is WSHSY and CDR2 SAAADI. This CDR3 has 16 amino acids. Here the CDR3 reads CASSPLAGTGSYEQYF. In nucleotides, the CDR3 is TGCGCCAGCAGCCCCCTCGCCGGGACAGGGTCCTACGAGCAGTACTTC.

This chain uses TRBV19 with TRBJ1-5; 8 nucleotides agree with TRBD1. The CDR3 has 15 residues. V dropped 6 bases and J dropped 7; count of bases not matched to a gene: 11. Germline V gives CDR1 LNHDA, CDR2 SQIVND (reference sequence). The CDR3 is CASRSGTGPGQPQHF. For the CDR3, the DNA is TGTGCCAGTAGATCCGGGACAGGTCCCGGGCAGCCCCAGCATTTT.

The CDR3 here is CAWSPGSYGYTF. CDR3 nucleotide sequence: TGTGCCTGGAGCCCCGGTTCTTATGGCTACACCTTC. J is TRBJ1-2 and V is TRBV30; D is undetermined. Germline assignment: CDR1 GTSNPN and CDR2 SVGIG (reference sequence). Trimming took off 3 bases at V and 5 bases at J, with 10 bases between the two ends. The CDR3 loop spans 12 amino acids.

The CDR3 loop is CASSSAIRDKTEAFF. CDR3 coding DNA: TGTGCCAGCAGCAGCGCGATAAGGGACAAAACTGAAGCTTTCTTT. V usage is TRBV5-4 and J usage is TRBJ1-1; tentative D call: TRBD1 (6 bases). Looked up from germline, CDR1 is SGHNT and CDR2 is YYREEE (reference sequence). The germline V and J ends were trimmed by 4 bases and 5 bases, with 18 bases remaining between them. This CDR3 contains 15 residues.

V gene TRBV10-2 combines with J gene TRBJ2-7; 9 nucleotides agree with TRBD1. The ends lost 6 bases at V and 1 base at J; junction bases unmatched: 10. This CDR3 contains 16 residues. In germline, CDR1 is WSHSY, CDR2 SAAADI. DNA of the CDR3: TGCGCCAGCAGCCAGGCCGGGACAGGGACATCCTACGAGCAGTACTTC. It translates to CASSQAGTGTSYEQYF.

The gene calls are TRBV2 and TRBJ2-1, with 10 bases aligning to TRBD2. CDR3 length: 16 amino acids. Unmatched junction bases numbered 12, after V lost 4 bases and J lost 9 bases. Germline V gene sequence: CDR1 SNHLY, CDR2 FYNNEI. CDR3 amino acids: CASSGSSGGAVVEQFF. The CDR3 nucleotides are TGTGCCAGCAGTGGATCGAGCGGGGGGGCCGTAGTTGAGCAGTTCTTC.

The V gene is TRBV15, the J gene TRBJ2-2; tentatively, D is TRBD1 (5 bases). CDR1 and CDR2 from the germline V gene are LNHNV and YYDKDF (reference sequence). The CDR3 has 17 amino acids. Trimming pared 0 bases from V and 6 bases from J, leaving 17 bases between. The CDR3 DNA sequence: TGTGCCACCAGCAGAGATCTAGTAGCAGGGAATGCCGGGGAGCTGTTTTTT. This gives the protein CATSRDLVAGNAGELFF.

The V gene is TRBV5-4, the J gene TRBJ1-4, with D perhaps TRBD1 (5 bases). The ends were cut back, 4 bases at V and 1 base at J, with 17 bases in the middle. This CDR3 spans 17 amino acids. CDR1 and CDR2 from the germline V gene are SGHNT and YYREEE (reference sequence). The CDR3 loop reads CASSAKAVQGTNEKLFF. The DNA for the CDR3 is TGTGCCAGCAGCGCAAAGGCAGTTCAGGGAACTAATGAAAAACTGTTTTTT.

The chain is built from TRBV7-9 and TRBJ2-1; 8 bases align to TRBD2. After removal of 1 base from V and 5 bases from J, the junction contained 7 bases not matched to a gene. CDR1 and CDR2 (germline): SEHNR, FQNEAQ (reference sequence). The CDR3 covers 16 residues. CDR3 in amino acids: CASSLVRPAGDNEQFF. Here the CDR3 DNA reads TGTGCCAGCAGCTTAGTTCGGCCAGCGGGGGACAATGAGCAGTTCTTC. The entire variable domain, with the rest obtained from reference TRBV7-9 and TRBJ2-1, is as follows: DTGVSQNPRHKITKRGQNVTFRCDPISEHNRLYWYRQTLGQGPEFLTYFQNEAQLEKSRLLSDRFSAERPKGSFSTLEIQRTEQGDSAMYLCASSLVRPAGDNEQFFGPGTRLTVL.

This chain uses TRBV3-1 (or the pseudogene TRBV3-2) with TRBJ2-7, with D tentatively TRBD1 (6 bases). This CDR3 region has 17 residues. The germline V and J ends were trimmed by 2 bases and 5 bases, with 22 bases remaining between them. Germline-derived CDR1 and CDR2 are LGHDT and YNNKEL (reference sequence). CDR3 sequence (DNA): TGTGCCAGCAGCCAAAAAGCCCGGCAGGGGAATCTACACGAGCAGTACTTC. Protein sequence: CASSQKARQGNLHEQYF.

The CDR3 spells CATSTLQSYEQYF. DNA of the CDR3: TGTGCCACCAGCACCCTCCAGTCCTACGAGCAGTACTTC. The chain uses TRBV15 and TRBJ2-7; no firm D call. CDR3 length equals 13 residues. Germline V gene sequence: CDR1 LNHNV, CDR2 YYDKDF (reference sequence). The V gene lost 4 bases and the J gene lost 1 base, with 8 bases spanning the gap.

The chain links TRBV28 to TRBJ1-4; the D is unclear. Germline loops: CDR1 MDHEN, CDR2 SYDVKM. Trimming shortened V by 3 bases and J by 8 bases, and 13 bases separated the two germline ends. CDR3 length: 14 residues. The CDR3 nucleotides are TGTGCCAGCAGTTTGCCAGGTGGAGGGGAAAAACTGTTTTTT. Translating gives CASSLPGGGEKLFF.

The chain links TRBV7-6 to TRBJ2-3, with 7 bases aligning to TRBD1. The germline V gene encodes CDR1 SGHVS and CDR2 FNYEAQ. The CDR3 is 15 amino acids. The J segment lost 4 bases and the V segment lost 3 bases, leaving 7 bases of the junction unmatched. The CDR3, as DNA: TGTGCCAGCAGCTTGGGACAGACTGTTCCAGATACGCAGTATTTT. Translated: CASSLGQTVPDTQYF.

This clone was detected only once. The J gene is TRBJ2-3, the V gene TRBV7-2; D perhaps matches TRBD2 (5 bases). The CDR3 has 13 residues. Trimming removed 5 bases at V and 2 bases at J, with 8 bases between. The germline CDR1 and CDR2 sequences are SGHTA and FQGNSA. The CDR3 nucleotides are TGTGCCAGCAGCCCGGGATCCACAGATACGCAGTATTTT. As protein: CASSPGSTDTQYF.

Here the CDR3 reads CASSLDIITGANVLTF. DNA for the CDR3: TGTGCCAGCAGCTTAGACATTATTACTGGGGCCAACGTCCTGACTTTC. The chain joins TRBV5-4 to TRBJ2-6; D ambiguous. V lost 2 bases and J lost 2, with 11 bases in between. The CDR3 sequence is 16 residues long. Germline-derived CDR1 and CDR2 are SGHNT and YYREEE (reference sequence).

This clone was seen just once. The V call is TRBV9, the J call TRBJ2-7, with TRBD2 as a possible D gene (6 bases). Germline CDR1 is SGDLS and CDR2 is YYNGEE. This CDR3 spans 14 amino acids. With 0 bases removed from V and 5 bases from J, the gap between germline ends came to 12 bases. CDR3 nucleotides: TGTGCCAGCAGCGTAGACGGGGGTTCGCACGAGCAGTACTTC. Translation gives CASSVDGGSHEQYF.

The V call is TRBV18, the J call TRBJ1-1, with D unresolved. The CDR3 covers 12 residues. The germline V gene has CDR1 KGHSH and CDR2 LQKENI. Between the trimmed V and J ends, which lost 2 bases and 6 bases, there was a span of 7 bases. The CDR3 bases are TGTGCCAGCTCACCAATCCGGGCTGAAGCTTTCTTT. It codes for CASSPIRAEAFF.

The chain is built from TRBV29-1 and TRBJ1-4; 8 nucleotides match TRBD1. The germline V gene encodes CDR1 SQVTM and CDR2 ANQGSEA. The CDR3 spans 15 residues. V gave up 6 bases and J gave up 4 bases; unmatched junction bases: 10. CDR3 sequence reads: CSVGTGGSVNEKLFF. The CDR3 nucleotides are TGCAGCGTCGGAACAGGGGGTTCGGTTAATGAAAAACTGTTTTTT.

The chain combines TRBV10-3 with TRBJ1-1; D remains unclear. V was pared by 8 bases and J by 0 bases, with 13 bases between. Germline lookup yields CDR1 ENHRY and CDR2 SYGVKD. This CDR3 comprises 14 residues. Here the CDR3 DNA reads TGTGCCATCGCCCCCGGAGGAGTGAACACTGAAGCTTTCTTT. Translating gives CAIAPGGVNTEAFF.